These 29 T cell receptor beta chains were sequenced from one sample in a study of OX40 agonist ivuxolimab in advanced cancers. The method was immunoSEQ multiplex PCR; TCRdb's version includes in-frame clones alone and lacks a portion of them. The sample consists of just under 65,000 clones, roughly 85% of them appearing once. The starting material was CD4+ or CD8+ T cells sorted from blood, obtained in a trial of the OX40 agonist ivuxolimab. These receptors were taken from an adult with an advanced solid tumor such as melanoma, head and neck, liver or kidney cancer.

This rearrangement joins TRBV19 to TRBJ2-7; 8 bases are a match to TRBD1. The CDR3 spans 13 residues. The germline gives CDR1 LNHDA, CDR2 SQIVND (reference sequence). V was pared by 7 bases and J by 5 bases, with 7 bases of the junction left unmatched. The CDR3 loop is CASNSPGGDEQYF. CDR3 sequence (DNA): TGTGCCAGTAACTCTCCAGGGGGCGACGAGCAGTACTTC.

The rearrangement uses TRBV10-3 and TRBJ1-5; TRBD1 matches at 9 bases. There are 16 residues in the CDR3. Germline V lookup: CDR1 ENHRY, CDR2 SYGVKD. Germline trimming cut 6 bases from V and 4 bases from J; bases unmatched to any gene: 10. CDR3 sequence reads: CAISPGTGRGNQPQHF. The CDR3 bases are TGTGCCATCAGCCCTGGGACAGGGAGAGGGAATCAGCCCCAGCATTTT.

The rearrangement links TRBV10-3 to TRBJ1-1; D is unresolved. Germline V CDR1 and CDR2: ENHRY, SYGVKD. This CDR3 has 13 residues. V was clipped by 3 bases and J by 5 bases, with 10 bases between them. The CDR3 sequence is CAISEVGETEAFF. In DNA form, the CDR3 reads TGTGCCATCAGTGAAGTCGGGGAGACTGAAGCTTTCTTT.

The V and J genes are TRBV29-1 and TRBJ1-2, with 7 bases lining up with TRBD1. Germline lookup yields CDR1 SQVTM and CDR2 ANQGSEA. Losses at the gene ends were 4 bases for V and 2 bases for J; bases not matched to a gene: 4. The CDR3 consists of 13 residues. CDR3 in DNA: TGCAGCGTTGTGACAGGGAGCAACTATGGCTACACCTTC. It translates to CSVVTGSNYGYTF.

This clone has a handful of counts. The chain carries TRBV6-1 and TRBJ1-2; D may be TRBD1 (6 bases). Germline values: CDR1 MNHNS, CDR2 SASEGT. Trimming removed 8 bases at V and 5 bases at J, with 9 bases between. CDR3 length equals 11 residues. As DNA, the CDR3 is TGTGCCAGCGGACAGTGGTATGGCTACACCTTC. Its translation is CASGQWYGYTF.

The chain is built from TRBV19 and TRBJ2-2, with 7 bases aligning to TRBD1. The CDR3 runs 15 residues. The junction had 1 base not matched to a gene; V was cut back by 3 bases and J by 0 bases. Germline values: CDR1 LNHDA, CDR2 SQIVND (reference sequence). CDR3 protein: CASSIQGANTGELFF. The CDR3 nucleotides are TGTGCCAGTAGTATCCAGGGGGCGAACACCGGGGAGCTGTTTTTT.

The chain combines TRBV7-2 with TRBJ2-2; 8 positions agree with TRBD2. CDR3 length: 16 amino acids. V was clipped by 5 bases and J by 1 base; unmatched bases: 6. Germline CDR1 SGHTA, CDR2 FQGNSA. The CDR3 is CASSPMGLENTGELFF. The DNA of the CDR3 is TGTGCCAGCAGCCCCATGGGACTAGAGAACACCGGGGAGCTGTTTTTT.

The rearrangement links TRBV28 to TRBJ1-5; D call uncertain. The CDR3 totals 12 residues. The V end was cut by 2 bases, the J end by 6 bases, with 5 bases between. The germline CDR1 and CDR2 sequences are MDHEN and SYDVKM. The CDR3 DNA follows: TGTGCCAGCAGTTTACAGAGTCAGCCCCAGCATTTT. Its translation is CASSLQSQPQHF. The whole variable domain, filled in from reference TRBV28 and TRBJ1-5, reads DVKVTQSSRYLVKRTGEKVFLECVQDMDHENMFWYRQDPGLGLRLIYFSYDVKMKEKGDIPEGYSVSREKKERFSLILESASTNQTSMYLCASSLQSQPQHFGDGTRLSIL.

This chain connects TRBV18 to TRBJ1-3; D unresolved. This CDR3 has 14 amino acids. Trimming took 2 bases from V and 3 from J, leaving 8 bases between them. CDR1 is KGHSH, CDR2 LQKENI, per germline. CDR3 protein: CASSPYQSGNTIYF. CDR3 in DNA: TGTGCCAGCTCACCATACCAGAGTGGAAACACCATATATTTT.

The CDR3 loop reads CASRAPGLGTYTQYF. The CDR3 DNA is TGTGCCAGTAGGGCACCGGGACTGGGCACCTATACGCAGTATTTT. The chain combines TRBV19 with TRBJ2-3, with TRBD2 as a possible D gene (6 bases). V was cut by 6 bases and J by 7 bases, with 20 bases left in between. This CDR3 comprises 15 residues. Germline loops: CDR1 LNHDA, CDR2 SQIVND (reference sequence).

This clone was seen a single time. This chain joins TRBV6-6 and TRBJ2-1; the D gene is possibly TRBD1 (5 bases). V lost 7 bases to trimming and J lost 7 bases, with 17 bases between them. The CDR3 extends over 14 amino acids. Germline assignment: CDR1 MNHNY and CDR2 SVGAGI (reference sequence). This CDR3 is CASTLNGHENEQFF. The CDR3, as DNA: TGTGCCAGCACCTTAAATGGACATGAGAATGAGCAGTTCTTC.

Only one count was recorded for this clone. The chain recombines TRBV28 with TRBJ1-6; D is possibly TRBD1 (5 bases). V lost 7 bases to trimming and J lost 9 bases, with 16 bases between them. Germline CDR1 and CDR2: MDHEN and SYDVKM. The CDR3 covers 14 residues. The DNA for the CDR3 is TGTGCCAGCACCTTCGGGGGTTCGGTTTCACCCCTCCACTTT. It translates to CASTFGGSVSPLHF.

The CDR3 is CASSLVGQNYGYTF. The DNA for the CDR3 is TGCGCCAGCAGCTTGGTAGGACAGAACTATGGCTACACCTTC. This chain joins TRBV5-1 and TRBJ1-2; maybe TRBD1 (6 bases). V lost 0 bases to trimming and J lost 2 bases, with 8 bases between them. The germline V gene encodes CDR1 SGHRS and CDR2 YFSETQ. This CDR3 is 14 amino acids long.

The chain is built from TRBV27 and TRBJ2-7; 11 nucleotides agree with TRBD2. The CDR3 loop spans 14 amino acids. CDR1 and CDR2 (germline): MNHEY, SMNVEV (reference sequence). The junction had 2 bases not matched to a gene; V was cut back by 4 bases and J by 3 bases. Written as DNA, the CDR3 is TGTGCCAGCAGTTACACTAGCGGGAGCTACGAGCAGTACTTC. Protein product: CASSYTSGSYEQYF.

This rearrangement joins TRBV10-3 to TRBJ2-3, with 7 bases that match TRBD2. This CDR3 has 16 residues. Unmatched junction bases numbered 6, after V lost 0 bases and J lost 3 bases. The germline CDR1 and CDR2 sequences are ENHRY and SYGVKD. The CDR3 protein is CAISESGGSFTDTQYF. In DNA, the CDR3 is TGTGCCATCAGTGAGTCAGGCGGGAGTTTTACAGATACGCAGTATTTT.

DNA of the CDR3: TGTGCCTGGAGTCTAGGGGAGGCAGATACGCAGTATTTT. It encodes CAWSLGEADTQYF. V and J are TRBV30 and TRBJ2-3; the D gene is possibly TRBD2 (6 bases). This CDR3 contains 13 residues. Deletions cut 2 bases from V and 4 bases from J, with 10 bases between. CDR1 is GTSNPN, CDR2 SVGIG, per germline (reference sequence). The full variable domain, in which reference TRBV30 and TRBJ2-3 provide the parts outside the CDR3, is SQTIHQWPATLVQPVGSPLSLECTVEGTSNPNLYWYRQAAGRGLQLLFYSVGIGQISSEVPQNLSASRPQDRQFILSSKKLLLSDSGFYLCAWSLGEADTQYFGPGTRLTVL.

The chain couples TRBV5-5 to TRBJ1-1, with D maybe TRBD1 (6 bases). The germline V gene encodes CDR1 SGHKS and CDR2 YYEKEE (reference sequence). There are 13 residues in the CDR3. Trimming cost V 3 bases and J 5 bases, with 11 bases left between them. CDR3 residues: CASSYGTHTEAFF. CDR3 nucleotides: TGTGCCAGCAGCTACGGGACACATACTGAAGCTTTCTTT. The full variable domain, its missing parts supplied by reference TRBV5-5 and TRBJ1-1, is DAGVTQSPTHLIKTRGQQVTLRCSPISGHKSVSWYQQVLGQGPQFIFQYYEKEERGRGNFPDRFSARQFPNYSSELNVNALLLGDSALYLCASSYGTHTEAFFGQGTRLTVV.

The chain carries TRBV5-1 and TRBJ1-2; D is unclear. Germline V lookup: CDR1 SGHRS, CDR2 YFSETQ. The CDR3 has 13 amino acids. The ends were cut back, 3 bases at V and 0 bases at J, with 6 bases in the middle. CDR3 sequence (DNA): TGCGCCAGCAGCTCAGTCCCTAACTATGGCTACACCTTC. Its translation is CASSSVPNYGYTF.

This chain joins TRBV6-1 and TRBJ2-7; 10 nucleotides agree with TRBD1. Unmatched junction bases numbered 7, after V lost 5 bases and J lost 12 bases. Germline-derived CDR1 and CDR2 are MNHNS and SASEGT. This CDR3 spans 12 amino acids. As DNA, the CDR3 is TGTGCCAGCAGTCCCTCCGGGACAGGGGCGTACTTC. Translation gives CASSPSGTGAYF.

The V and J genes are TRBV13 and TRBJ2-3; 8 nucleotides agree with TRBD1. With 5 bases clipped from V and 0 bases from J, the junction kept 7 bases outside the gene matches. The CDR3 is 16 residues long. Germline CDR1 is PRHDT and CDR2 is FYEKMQ (reference sequence). The CDR3 DNA sequence: TGTGCCAGCAGCCCCTGGGACAGGAAGAGCACAGATACGCAGTATTTT. It codes for CASSPWDRKSTDTQYF.

V is TRBV28 and J is TRBJ2-5, with a tentative D call TRBD1 (5 bases). Germline CDR1 reads MDHEN; CDR2 reads SYDVKM. CDR3 length equals 14 residues. Trimming cost V 7 bases and J 2 bases, with 14 bases left between them. The CDR3 DNA is TGTGCCAGCACCCAAGGGGCTACACAAGAGACCCAGTACTTC. Protein sequence: CASTQGATQETQYF.

The rearrangement joins TRBV6-1 to TRBJ1-2, with D possibly matching TRBD1 (5 bases). Trimming cost V 2 bases and J 4 bases, with 11 bases left between them. This CDR3 is 14 amino acids long. The germline gives CDR1 MNHNS, CDR2 SASEGT. The CDR3 DNA reads TGTGCCAGCAGTGAAATTGGGCAGGGCTATGGCTACACCTTC. It translates to CASSEIGQGYGYTF.

The chain recombines TRBV6-6 with TRBJ1-3; unclear D gene. Trimming stripped 7 bases from V and 2 bases from J, with 15 bases between. Looked up from germline, CDR1 is MNHNY and CDR2 is SVGAGI (reference sequence). This CDR3 contains 15 residues. The CDR3, as DNA: TGTGCCAGCATCGAACCGGGCTCCCCTGGAAACACCATATATTTT. Its translation: CASIEPGSPGNTIYF.

This CDR3 reads CASRRQGGGGYEQYF. CDR3 in DNA: TGTGCCAGCAGAAGACAGGGCGGCGGTGGCTACGAGCAGTACTTC. V usage is TRBV28 and J usage is TRBJ2-7, with 7 bases fitting TRBD1. With V trimmed by 6 bases and J by 3 bases, 11 bases remained unmatched. This CDR3 spans 15 amino acids. From germline, CDR1 is MDHEN and CDR2 SYDVKM.

This chain connects TRBV2 to TRBJ2-1; TRBD1 or TRBD2 may be the D gene (5 bases each). Germline loops: CDR1 SNHLY, CDR2 FYNNEI. V was shortened by 6 bases and J by 8 bases, with 17 bases between the two germline ends. This CDR3 contains 14 residues. DNA of the CDR3: TGTGCCAGCAGACAGGACTCTGGTCGGGATGAGCAGTTCTTC. Translated: CASRQDSGRDEQFF.

The chain couples TRBV5-1 to TRBJ2-3; TRBD2 aligns across 8 bases. The junction had 11 bases not matched to a gene; V was cut back by 6 bases and J by 2 bases. CDR1 SGHRS and CDR2 YFSETQ come from the germline V gene. This CDR3 has 16 residues. CDR3 nucleotides: TGCGCCAGCAAACCGGACGGGAGGGGCTTCACAGATACGCAGTATTTT. It yields the protein CASKPDGRGFTDTQYF.

The gene calls are TRBV6-5 and TRBJ1-6, with 7 bases that match TRBD1. Germline V lookup: CDR1 MNHEY, CDR2 SVGAGI. The ends lost 5 bases at V and 8 bases at J; junction bases unmatched: 6. The CDR3 has 14 residues. The CDR3 is CASSQGQDYSPLHF. The CDR3 bases are TGTGCCAGCAGTCAAGGACAGGATTATTCACCCCTCCACTTT.

The CDR3 loop is CASSISATNEKLFF. The CDR3 region has the DNA TGTGCCAGCAGTATTTCTGCAACTAATGAAAAACTGTTTTTT. The rearrangement uses TRBV9 and TRBJ1-4; D remains unclear. V lost 5 bases to trimming and J lost 0 bases, with 8 bases between them. The CDR3 covers 14 residues. Germline CDR1 SGDLS, CDR2 YYNGEE.

The chain is built from TRBV11-1 and TRBJ2-3; perhaps TRBD2 as D (6 bases). This CDR3 region has 16 residues. CDR1 is SGHAT and CDR2 is FQDESV in the germline V gene (reference sequence). V was pared by 0 bases and J by 2 bases, with 12 bases between. The DNA for the CDR3 is TGTGCCAGCAGCTTAGCTAGCGGCCATAACACAGATACGCAGTATTTT. Amino acids: CASSLASGHNTDTQYF.